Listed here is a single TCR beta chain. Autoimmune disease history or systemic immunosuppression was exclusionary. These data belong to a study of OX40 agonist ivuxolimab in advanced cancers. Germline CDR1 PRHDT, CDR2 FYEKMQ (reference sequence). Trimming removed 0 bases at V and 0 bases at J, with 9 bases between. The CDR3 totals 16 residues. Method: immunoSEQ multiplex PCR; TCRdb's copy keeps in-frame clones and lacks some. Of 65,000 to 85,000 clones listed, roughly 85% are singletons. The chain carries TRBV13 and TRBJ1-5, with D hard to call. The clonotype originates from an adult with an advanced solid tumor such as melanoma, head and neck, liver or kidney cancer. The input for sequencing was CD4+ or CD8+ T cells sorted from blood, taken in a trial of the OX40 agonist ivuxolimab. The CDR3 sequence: CASSLGGKGSNQPQHF. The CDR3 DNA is TGTGCCAGCAGCTTAGGGGGGAAAGGTAGCAATCAGCCCCAGCATTTT.